The 21 T cell receptor beta chains presented below share a single source sample, sequenced in a study of cytomegalovirus exposure and HLA in healthy donors. In the PCR, 60 Vbeta and 13 Jbeta primers were used. Clones were read by immunoSEQ multiplex PCR, and TCRdb kept only the in-frame ones, dropping some. Among some 170,000 clones listed, roughly four fifths were seen once. The specimen sequenced was PBMCs. The receptor set was obtained from a woman aged 18-29 years in good health and CMV-seronegative.

This clone has only a few counts. The chain has TRBV6-4 and TRBJ2-3, with 11 positions matching TRBD2. The CDR3 runs 15 residues. CDR1 MRHNA and CDR2 SNTAGT come from the germline V gene. V was clipped by 6 bases and J by 0 bases; unmatched bases: 2. This CDR3 is CASSRTSGSTDTQYF. The CDR3 DNA follows: TGTGCCAGCAGCCGGACTAGCGGGAGCACAGATACGCAGTATTTT.

The rearrangement uses TRBV19 and TRBJ1-3; the match to TRBD1 covers 12 bases. The V gene's germline CDR1 is LNHDA and CDR2 SQIVND (reference sequence). V shed 9 bases and J 4 bases; nucleotides not matched to a gene: 4. The CDR3 is 14 residues long. CDR3 in DNA: TGTGCCAGCAGGGACAGGGGGCAAGGAAACACCATATATTTT. Translating it yields CASRDRGQGNTIYF.

For the CDR3, the DNA is TGCGCCAGCAGACAGGTGAACACCGGGGAGCTGTTTTTT. This codes for CASRQVNTGELFF. This chain links TRBV5-1 with TRBJ2-2, with D possibly TRBD1 on 5 matching bases. CDR1 SGHRS and CDR2 YFSETQ come from the germline V gene. This CDR3 comprises 13 residues. The V gene lost 5 bases and the J gene lost 1 base, with 6 bases spanning the gap.

The chain joins TRBV5-1 to TRBJ2-2; D unresolved. The CDR3 runs 15 residues. V was shortened by 0 bases and J by 0 bases, with 6 bases between the two germline ends. In germline, CDR1 is SGHRS, CDR2 YFSETQ. Written as DNA, the CDR3 is TGCGCCAGCAGCTTGGACAGAGCGAACACCGGGGAGCTGTTTTTT. Translation: CASSLDRANTGELFF.

The chain recombines TRBV20-1 with TRBJ1-2; D is perhaps TRBD1 (6 bases). Trimming cost V 7 bases and J 4 bases, with 10 bases left between them. The CDR3 totals 11 residues. The germline V gene has CDR1 DFQATT and CDR2 SNEGSKA (reference sequence). Here the CDR3 reads CSGSRGYGYTF. Here the CDR3 DNA reads TGCAGTGGGTCCAGGGGCTATGGCTACACCTTC.

This chain connects TRBV7-9 to TRBJ2-5; TRBD1 aligns across 8 bases. The V gene's germline CDR1 is SEHNR and CDR2 FQNEAQ (reference sequence). The CDR3 covers 13 residues. J lost 4 bases, V lost 4 bases, and 2 bases had no gene match. The CDR3 loop reads CASSSGQGETQYF. CDR3 sequence (DNA): TGTGCCAGCAGCTCCGGACAGGGAGAGACCCAGTACTTC. The entire variable domain, with the rest obtained from reference TRBV7-9 and TRBJ2-5, is as follows: DTGVSQNPRHKITKRGQNVTFRCDPISEHNRLYWYRQTLGQGPEFLTYFQNEAQLEKSRLLSDRFSAERPKGSFSTLEIQRTEQGDSAMYLCASSSGQGETQYFGPGTRLLVL.

J is TRBJ1-3 and V is TRBV6-6, with 7 bases matching TRBD1. The germline V gene encodes CDR1 MNHNY and CDR2 SVGAGI (reference sequence). The CDR3 sequence is 13 residues long. V shed 6 bases, J shed 4 bases, and the junction held 3 bases outside the gene matches. In nucleotides, the CDR3 is TGTGCCAGCAGAGGGACAGAAGGAAACACCATATATTTT. This sequence encodes CASRGTEGNTIYF.

The J gene is TRBJ2-7, the V gene TRBV6-1; perhaps TRBD1 as D (6 bases). CDR1 is MNHNS, CDR2 SASEGT, per germline. Trimming cost V 3 bases and J 7 bases, with 22 bases left between them. This CDR3 has 16 amino acids. CDR3 loop: CASSEPRPNRVGEQYF. The CDR3 DNA is TGTGCCAGCAGTGAGCCCCGGCCGAACAGGGTCGGGGAGCAGTACTTC.

The V and J genes are TRBV19 and TRBJ1-1, with TRBD1 as a possible D gene (5 bases). Germline CDR1 is LNHDA and CDR2 is SQIVND (reference sequence). This CDR3 is 16 amino acids long. The ends were cut back, 7 bases at V and 1 base at J, with 19 bases in the middle. CDR3 sequence reads: CASNGTPGLPNTEAFF. DNA for the CDR3: TGTGCCAGTAACGGGACTCCGGGGCTGCCGAACACTGAAGCTTTCTTT.

This clone was observed a single time. The chain couples TRBV7-8 to TRBJ2-1; 12 bases fit TRBD2. The CDR3 totals 17 residues. The V gene end was trimmed by 4 bases and the J gene end by 0 bases; junction bases not matched to a gene: 4. CDR1 and CDR2 (germline): SGHVS, FQNEAQ. The chain's CDR3 is CASSSLAGGPSYNEQFF. The CDR3 bases are TGTGCCAGCAGCTCGCTAGCGGGAGGGCCCTCCTACAATGAGCAGTTCTTC.

The J gene is TRBJ1-5, the V gene TRBV7-6; 7 bases agree with TRBD1. The germline CDR1 and CDR2 sequences are SGHVS and FNYEAQ. J gave up 2 bases and V 1 base, and 2 bases lay outside the gene matches. The CDR3 spans 15 residues. The CDR3 loop is CASSLGTGGNQPQHF. In DNA, the CDR3 is TGTGCCAGCAGCTTAGGAACAGGGGGCAATCAGCCCCAGCATTTT.

This clone was found once. This sequence joins TRBV6-1 and TRBJ1-5; D not certain. Between the trimmed V and J ends, which lost 3 bases and 7 bases, there was a span of 7 bases. Germline-derived CDR1 and CDR2 are MNHNS and SASEGT. The CDR3 has 12 residues. CDR3 sequence: CASSEPVQPQHF. CDR3 coding DNA: TGTGCCAGCAGTGAGCCAGTGCAGCCCCAGCATTTT.

This chain links TRBV2 with TRBJ2-7; tentatively, D is TRBD1 (5 bases). CDR3 size: 15 residues. Trimming pared 4 bases from V and 3 bases from J, leaving 16 bases between. Germline CDR1 and CDR2: SNHLY and FYNNEI. DNA for the CDR3: TGTGCCAGCAGTGGAACAGGAAGTAAAAGCTACGAGCAGTACTTC. Translation: CASSGTGSKSYEQYF.

The chain couples TRBV7-6 to TRBJ1-3; D perhaps matches TRBD1 (6 bases). This CDR3 spans 14 amino acids. Germline loops: CDR1 SGHVS, CDR2 FNYEAQ. V shed 2 bases and J shed 2 bases, with 7 bases lying between them. The CDR3 sequence is CASSLTGTGNTIYF. The CDR3 coding sequence is TGTGCCAGCAGCTTAACAGGGACTGGAAACACCATATATTTT.

V gene TRBV2 combines with J gene TRBJ2-1, with 15 bases that match TRBD2. Germline V gene data show CDR1 as SNHLY and CDR2 as FYNNEI. V lost 6 bases to trimming and J lost 0 bases; unmatched junction nucleotides: 9. The CDR3 has 19 residues. The CDR3 loop reads CASSGTSGGFRSSYNEQFF. CDR3 DNA: TGTGCCAGCAGCGGGACTAGCGGGGGGTTCCGCAGCTCCTACAATGAGCAGTTCTTC.

This chain joins TRBV19 and TRBJ1-4; 9 positions match TRBD1. CDR1 LNHDA and CDR2 SQIVND come from the germline V gene (reference sequence). This CDR3 has 15 amino acids. The V segment lost 4 bases and the J segment 5 bases; nucleotides outside the gene matches: 5. This chain's CDR3 is CASSRTGGRNEKLFF. The CDR3 DNA is TGTGCCAGTAGTAGAACAGGGGGCCGAAATGAAAAACTGTTTTTT.

This clone was picked up one time. The same CDR3 arises from other DNA sequences in this sample as well. This rearrangement joins TRBV7-3 to TRBJ2-3; D might be TRBD1 (5 bases). Trimming shortened V by 3 bases and J by 3 bases, and 7 bases separated the two germline ends. The CDR3 is 13 amino acids. The germline CDR1 and CDR2 sequences are SGHTA and FQGTGA. The CDR3 region is CASSFQGTDTQYF. CDR3 nucleotide sequence: TGTGCCAGCAGCTTTCAGGGAACAGATACGCAGTATTTT.

The chain employs TRBV5-6 and TRBJ2-7; D unclear. Trimming pared 4 bases from V and 2 bases from J, leaving 10 bases between. CDR1 is SGHDT, CDR2 YYEEEE, per germline. The CDR3 is made up of 13 amino acids. In DNA form, the CDR3 reads TGTGCCAGCAGCCTCCGGTCCCCCTACGAGCAGTACTTC. Translated: CASSLRSPYEQYF. Full variable domain (remainder filled in from reference TRBV5-6 and TRBJ2-7): DAGVTQSPTHLIKTRGQQVTLRCSPKSGHDTVSWYQQALGQGPQFIFQYYEEEERQRGNFPDRFSGHQFPNYSSELNVNALLLGDSALYLCASSLRSPYEQYFGPGTRLTVT.

A few counts support this clone. Other DNA sequences of this sample code for an identical CDR3. The chain is built from TRBV28 and TRBJ1-6; weak D call: TRBD1 (5 bases). Looked up from germline, CDR1 is MDHEN and CDR2 is SYDVKM. The V end lost 2 bases, the J end lost 1 base, and 6 bases lay between the germline ends. The CDR3 runs 15 residues. The CDR3 region is CASSLGGSYNSPLHF. The CDR3 coding sequence is TGTGCCAGCAGTTTAGGGGGGTCCTATAATTCACCCCTCCACTTT.

The chain couples TRBV28 to TRBJ2-5, with 8 bases aligning to TRBD1. The J call may be wrong; the DNA end is better matched by TRBJ2-7. CDR1 is MDHEN, CDR2 SYDVKM, per germline. The CDR3 is 17 residues long. The CDR3: CASRQTLRTGRGYEQYF. The CDR3 DNA is TGTGCCAGCAGACAAACCCTGAGGACAGGGCGAGGGTACGAGCAGTACTTC.

In its sample, this clone was seen a few times. This chain connects TRBV7-2 to TRBJ2-3; 8 bases fit TRBD2. V lost 4 bases to trimming and J lost 1 base; unmatched junction nucleotides: 7. CDR1 and CDR2 from the germline V gene are SGHTA and FQGNSA. This CDR3 spans 16 amino acids. As DNA, the CDR3 is TGTGCCAGCAGCTCTATAGCGGGACTTGGCACAGATACGCAGTATTTT. Translation: CASSSIAGLGTDTQYF.